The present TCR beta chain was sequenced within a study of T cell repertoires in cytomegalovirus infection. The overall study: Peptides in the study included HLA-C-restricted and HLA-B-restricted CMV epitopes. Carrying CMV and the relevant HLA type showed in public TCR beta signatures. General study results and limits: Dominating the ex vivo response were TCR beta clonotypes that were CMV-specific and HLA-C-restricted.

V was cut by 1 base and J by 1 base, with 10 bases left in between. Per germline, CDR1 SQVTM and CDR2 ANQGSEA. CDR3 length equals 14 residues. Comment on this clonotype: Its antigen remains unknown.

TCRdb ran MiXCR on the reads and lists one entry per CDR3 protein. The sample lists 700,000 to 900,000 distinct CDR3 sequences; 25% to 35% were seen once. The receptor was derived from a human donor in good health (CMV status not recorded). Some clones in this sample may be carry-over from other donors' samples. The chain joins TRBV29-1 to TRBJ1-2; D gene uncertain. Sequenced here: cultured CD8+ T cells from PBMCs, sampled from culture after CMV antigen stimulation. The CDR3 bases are TGCAGCGTTGAAGTAAGTGGCAGTAACTATGGCTACACCTTC. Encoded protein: CSVEVSGSNYGYTF.